This T cell receptor beta chain was obtained from a study of T cell responses to AZD1222 COVID-19 vaccine. CDR1 and CDR2 (germline): LNHDA, SQIVND (reference sequence). This CDR3 comprises 13 residues. V lost 3 bases and J lost 6, with 11 bases in between. This table comes from immunoSEQ multiplex PCR, and its TCRdb copy is limited to in-frame clones, with some not included. The repertoire holds roughly 100,000 clones, with around 90% as singletons. The input for sequencing was peripheral blood, taken on day 0 of AZD1222 vaccination. This TCR was sampled from an adult in good health. This chain joins TRBV19 and TRBJ1-1, with a tentative D call TRBD1 (5 bases). This chain's CDR3 is CASSIGRGAEAFF. The CDR3 region has the DNA TGTGCCAGTAGTATTGGGAGGGGTGCTGAAGCTTTCTTT.